This is a list of T cell receptor beta chains from one sample in a study of T cells in Graves' hyperthyroidism and ophthalmopathy. MiXCR, run by TCRdb on the multiplex PCR reads, gives a single entry per CDR3 protein. The sample has 210,000 or so distinct CDR3 sequences, 15% to 20% seen once; the top ten hold 50%. The sample was blood. The receptors were sampled from a man aged 50-59 years with Graves' hyperthyroidism. CDR3s include the opening cysteine and the closing phenylalanine or tryptophan. A D gene is named only where the DNA matches it firmly.

j_call d_call v_call cdr3_aa
TRBJ2-3 TRBD2 TRBV19 CASSRTSGRTDTQYF
TRBJ2-3 TRBD1 TRBV29-1 CSATGTTDTQYF
TRBJ2-7 TRBD2 TRBV20-1 CSAKEIAGVTFYEQYF
TRBJ2-4 TRBD2 TRBV18 CASSPGLTSGRKRNIQYF
TRBJ2-7 - TRBV7-2 CASSSNRVQGGEQYF
TRBJ2-3 TRBD2 TRBV20-1 CSSQGLAGSTDTQYF
TRBJ2-3 TRBD2 TRBV4-3 CASSQGAGLASTDTQYF
TRBJ2-7 - TRBV6-4 CASARQPGGEQYF
TRBJ2-3 TRBD2 TRBV29-1 CSVASGTTDTQYF
TRBJ2-2 TRBD2 TRBV30 CAWSRLAGAVTGELFF
TRBJ2-5 TRBD2 TRBV19 CASSALTSGPTQETQYF
TRBJ2-3 TRBD1 TRBV20-1 CSAPDYRGQGSRDTQYF
TRBJ2-5 - TRBV7-9 CASSSTLGGETQYF
TRBJ2-3 TRBD2 TRBV6-5 CASSYTRRAGGPFSQYF
TRBJ2-1 - TRBV6-5 CASSYQGYNEQFF
TRBJ1-5 - TRBV6-1 CASSFSSRAQPQHF
TRBJ2-2 - TRBV7-3 CASSDYARTGTGELFF
TRBJ2-5 TRBD1 TRBV7-7 CASSLRTGDAQTQYF
TRBJ2-1 TRBD1 TRBV27 CASSSRDRDYNEQFF
TRBJ2-7 TRBD2 TRBV20-1 CSANGLAGVLYEQYF
TRBJ2-7 - TRBV12-3/TRBV12-4 CASGLKFYEQYF
TRBJ2-6 - TRBV5-1 CASSTSGANVLTF
TRBJ2-6 - TRBV6-9 CASSYIRGRQYSGANVLTF
TRBJ2-5 - TRBV6-1 CASSSRVQETQYF
TRBJ2-3 - TRBV2 CASTVFTDTQYF
TRBJ2-1 TRBD2 TRBV2 CASRLAGGPINEQFF
TRBJ1-5 - TRBV15 CATSMGRVGNQPQHF
TRBJ2-7 TRBD1 TRBV29-1 CSATGTGPYEQYF
TRBJ1-5 TRBD1 TRBV20-1 CSAGDRAYSNQPQHF
TRBJ2-7 TRBD1 TRBV12-3/TRBV12-4 CASSLTGTGNPYEQYF
TRBJ1-1 - TRBV6-2/TRBV6-3 CASSWRQARTEAFF
TRBJ1-6 - TRBV6-5 CASSYSIKGGTSPLHF
TRBJ1-2 - TRBV4-1 CASSQVGGSYGYTF
TRBJ1-2 TRBD1 TRBV20-1 CSPSSPNQGGGYTF
TRBJ2-7 TRBD1 TRBV10-3 CAIQGQGTSYEQYF
TRBJ2-3 TRBD2 TRBV6-1 CASKFGVAGSDTQYF
TRBJ2-1 - TRBV20-1 CSAMIYNEQFF
TRBJ2-5 - TRBV20-1 CSASPIRGSGETQYF
TRBJ1-2 - TRBV13 CASSLEGGLYGYTF
TRBJ2-2 - TRBV5-4 CASSLEGGSLTGELFF
TRBJ2-5 TRBD1 TRBV6-1 CASSAPTGRRWTQYF
TRBJ2-5 - TRBV15 CATSRDLKGGWETQYF
TRBJ2-7 - TRBV6-1 CASSDVAYAYEQYF
TRBJ2-7 - TRBV11-2 CASSLGNFRDGNYEQYF
TRBJ2-7 - TRBV18 CASSQGSYEQYF
TRBJ2-7 TRBD2 TRBV20-1 CSARMGREGPYEQYF
TRBJ2-1 TRBD2 TRBV11-3 CASSLRDGRDAFSYNEQFF
TRBJ2-7 - TRBV7-6 CASSLVEQYF
TRBJ2-2 - TRBV28 CASSLFDGRLTGELFF
TRBJ2-2 TRBD2 TRBV13 CASSVPGGRTGELFF
TRBJ2-5 - TRBV6-1 CASIRGPGETQYF
TRBJ2-7 - TRBV3-1 CASSQQYGSYEQYF
TRBJ2-3 TRBD2 TRBV5-1 CASSLAGRSTDTQYF
TRBJ1-3 - TRBV28 CATQLNPGNTIYF
TRBJ1-6 - TRBV28 CASRSEQDHSPLHF
TRBJ1-5 - TRBV2 CASIGAENSNQPQHF
TRBJ1-1 - TRBV10-3 CAISEGEGTEAFF
TRBJ2-1 TRBD1 TRBV6-2/TRBV6-3 CASRQGAKDNEQFF